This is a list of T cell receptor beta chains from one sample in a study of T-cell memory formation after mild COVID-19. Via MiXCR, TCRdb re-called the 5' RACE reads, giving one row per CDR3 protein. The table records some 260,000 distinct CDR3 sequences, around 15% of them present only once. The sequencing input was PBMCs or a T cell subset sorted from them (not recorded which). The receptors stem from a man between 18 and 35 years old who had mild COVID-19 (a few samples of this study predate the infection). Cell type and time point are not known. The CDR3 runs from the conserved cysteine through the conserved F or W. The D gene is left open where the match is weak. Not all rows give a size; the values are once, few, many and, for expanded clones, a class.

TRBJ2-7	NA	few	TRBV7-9	CASSPNPGAITQYF	TGTGCCAGCAGCCCGAACCCGGGGGCCATTACCCAGTACTTC
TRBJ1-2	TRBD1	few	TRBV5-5	CASRVPGQGRGYTF	TGTGCCAGCAGGGTCCCGGGACAGGGACGTGGCTACACCTTC
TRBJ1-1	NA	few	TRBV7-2	CASSSFKPGTEAFF	TGTGCCAGCAGCTCATTTAAGCCAGGGACTGAAGCTTTCTTT
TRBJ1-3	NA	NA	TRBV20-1	CSADGGHAGVGSSGNTIYF	TGCAGTGCTGACGGAGGACACGCCGGCGTTGGGAGCTCTGGAAACACCATATATTTT
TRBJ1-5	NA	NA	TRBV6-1	CASSDGTTLKPQHF	TGTGCCAGCAGTGATGGGACAACCCTAAAGCCCCAGCATTTT
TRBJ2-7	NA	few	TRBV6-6	CASSYPADRYEQYF	TGTGCCAGCAGTTACCCCGCCGACCGATACGAGCAGTACTTC
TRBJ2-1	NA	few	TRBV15	CATSFAGTRSYNEQFF	TGTGCCACCAGCTTCGCCGGGACGAGGTCCTACAATGAGCAGTTCTTC
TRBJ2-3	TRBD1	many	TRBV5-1	CASSFGTGSDTQYF	TGCGCCAGCAGCTTCGGGACAGGATCAGATACGCAGTATTTT
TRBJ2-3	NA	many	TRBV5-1	CASSLAGPGRSDTQYF	TGCGCCAGCAGCTTGGCCGGACCAGGGAGATCAGATACGCAGTATTTT
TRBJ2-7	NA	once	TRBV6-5	CASSYGPLGSYEQYF	TGTGCCAGCAGTTACGGACCATTAGGCTCCTACGAGCAGTACTTC
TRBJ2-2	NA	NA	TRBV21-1	CASSSPSWRLTNTGELFF	TGTGCCAGCAGCTCACCTTCATGGAGATTAACGAACACCGGGGAGCTGTTTTTT
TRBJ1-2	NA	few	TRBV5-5	CASSFPGRGGYTF	TGTGCCAGCAGCTTTCCAGGGCGGGGTGGCTACACCTTC
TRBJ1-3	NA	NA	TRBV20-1	CSAQTGGGNTIYF	TGCAGTGCCCAAACTGGAGGGGGAAACACCATATATTTT
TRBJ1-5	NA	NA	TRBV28	CASNKGRDQPQHF	TGTGCCAGCAACAAGGGGAGAGATCAGCCCCAGCATTTT